The entry below describes one T cell receptor (beta chain). The antigen this receptor binds is unknown. No qualities accompany the bases; no much larger clone lies one base away. The cohort comprised around 690 healthy bone marrow donors. At the time of sampling, every cohort member was nominally healthy, though immune exposures that went unrecorded were likely present. The donor tested CMV seronegative and was one of the 352 seronegative cohort members. A peripheral blood sample was collected from each donor, and TCR beta sequencing was performed on peripheral blood mononuclear cells. Genomic DNA was extracted from the blood cell samples with the Qiagen DNeasy Blood Extraction Kit. The entry originates in a study of cytomegalovirus exposure and HLA in healthy donors (dated by TCRdb to about 2017). At the level of the whole study: In an earlier analysis of 550 to 750 of the donors, 250 to 350 Gb of sequence data and roughly 100 million unique TCR beta sequences from about 190 million T cells were reported. Roughly 5 DR-DQ haplotypes were treated as single units for association and clustering because of strong linkage in the cohort. An early release covering roughly 600 HLA-typed donors comprised about 300 gigabases of sequencing data and about 90 million unique TCR sequences. Using immunosequencing, the study profiled T cell repertoires from fewer than 700 subjects and related those repertoires to cytomegalovirus serostatus. Rather than using new phenotypic data, the later analysis identified candidate immune exposures from TCR beta sequences and from how often those sequences occurred across donors. Among the roughly 380 genotyped donors, around 81% belonged to the genetic ancestry cluster associated with self-reported Caucasian donors. A later genetic analysis took genome-wide SNP genotypes for about 55% of the 666 donors and used that subset as a discovery cohort. The number of typed donors differed by locus: about 629-630 for A, B, C, DRB1 and DQB1; some 500 for DQA1; approximately 600 for DPA1; and about 450 for DPB1. A later analysis re-examined previously published TCR beta repertoires from 610 or so donors and added high-resolution HLA genotyping to investigate patterns of TCR occurrence. High-throughput TCR immunosequencing, statistical association of individual TCRs with disease status, and machine learning were combined to predict cytomegalovirus infection status. An earlier analysis of approximately 500 of the donors applied high-throughput TCR beta sequencing to assess whether each TCR beta V gene segment acted as functional or pseudogenic. Across 300 to 500 genotyped donors of the cohort, an average of about 240,000 unique TCR beta nucleotide sequences per donor were sequenced, and 15% to 20% of those sequences were non-productive. All discovery cohort repertoires had been generated on a single sequencing platform. Donor age, sex, ethnicity and CMV serostatus were collected together with the repertoire data. The study was designed to test whether signatures of past pathogen exposure could be identified by cataloging public T cell receptors. In addition to the first cohort of hundreds of subjects, a separate validation cohort of some 120 different subjects was used. Both class I and class II loci were covered by HLA typing, at four-digit resolution. The research as a whole found: The only immune exposure information available for the cohort was CMV serostatus. A cluster of highly shared sequence variants was judged likely to be a technical artifact of the sequencing pipeline. Some IMGT-functional V segments, including TRBV6-2 and TRBV6-3, could not be told apart with the 87-base-pair reads, so those segments were excluded. A few of the identified cytomegalovirus-associated TCR beta chains were confirmed in vitro to be specific for cytomegalovirus antigens. A later genetic analysis associated a missense DCLRE1C variant with V-gene and J-gene trimming of TCR beta chains, and an independent cohort replicated the association. Assigning TCR associations to individual alleles was difficult when HLA alleles, especially DR and DQ, strongly co-occurred. Specific HLA alleles were associated with 15,000 to 20,000 TCR beta sequences at a false discovery rate of 0.05 in a later analysis. In an earlier analysis of about 550 of the donors, most TCR beta V segments were observed in productive rearrangements about 87% or about 30% of the time, broadly matching IMGT annotations. Correlated functional status among segregating V segments might reflect linkage disequilibrium, but an unknown experimental factor could not be ruled out. Because counts were too low, some 17 rarely observed V segments, including chromosome 9 orphons, were left out of the earlier analysis of a few hundred of the donors. A further reported finding was that TCR beta sequences accurately predicted the HLA-A and HLA-B alleles for most subjects in the first cohort. Compared with the approximately 600-donor mean, donors in an Asian-associated ancestry cluster had fewer N-insertions in productive TCRs, according to a later genetic analysis. A total of roughly 160 TCR beta chains were listed by the study as associated with cytomegalovirus. Most CMV-associated TCR beta chains appeared to be HLA-restricted in a later analysis, and the HLA associations seemed to be driven largely by CMV exposure. The presence/absence analyses assumed that sequencing depth was roughly uniform across donors, and that assumption may not be true. Because HLA typing was unavailable for some donors at each locus, only the typed subset was used in association tests. A later analysis found that HLA-associated TCR beta chains were more clonally expanded and had lower generation probabilities than equally common non-associated chains. A later analysis found that TCR association rates varied across HLA loci, with DRB1 alleles showing the most associated TCRs and HLA-C alleles the fewest. Cytomegalovirus status was reported to be diagnosed by the classifier with high specificity and sensitivity in both the original and validation cohorts. The cohort was sequenced for TCR beta chains only, and without alpha or paired-chain data the features that could be detected were limited. According to a later analysis, parvovirus B19, influenza, CMV and Epstein-Barr virus appeared linked to several top co-occurrence clusters. The authors suggested that the approach could potentially be generalized to other disease states and immunological phenotypes. Across donors, most TCR sequences were observed very rarely, whereas some public TCRs were present in many individuals.

CDR1 and CDR2, looked up from the germline V gene (reference sequence), are SEHNR and FQNEAQ. Trimming removed 1 base from V and 5 bases from J; the gene matches leave 3 bases unexplained. From the cysteine through the phenylalanine, the CDR3 covers 14 amino acids. Just CDR3 DNA is preserved here, 42 bases in frame from base 1. Libraries were constructed by the immunoSEQ multiplex PCR assay. A mixture of 60 forward primers for TCR Vbeta segments and 13 reverse primers for TCR Jbeta segments was used in the multiplex PCR. The CDR3 region of rearranged TCR beta genes was amplified from genomic DNA with a multiplex PCR assay. Amplified TCR beta libraries were sequenced as 87-base-pair reads on the Illumina HiSeq System. In the original analysis: In a later analysis, some 80 million unique TCR beta chains were counted across the 500 to 700 repertoires, and approximately 9.9 million of these chains were shared by at least two donors. To remove PCR and sequencing errors, raw reads were error-corrected and collapsed into unique sequences using a nearest-neighbor algorithm that merged closely related sequences. V, D and J gene segments were assigned by aligning CDR3 sequences to IMGT reference sequences. Each retained sequence needed at least a six-nucleotide match to both a V gene segment and a J gene segment. Rearrangements were classified as productive when the CDR3 lacked stop codons and remained in frame with V and J, and all other rearrangements were classified as non-productive. CDR3 was defined according to IMGT convention as the region running from the second conserved V-encoded cysteine to the conserved J-encoded phenylalanine. In an earlier analysis of around 540 of the donors, sequences lacking an unambiguous match to a single V gene segment were excluded. An earlier analysis of just under 600 of the donors called V segments functional above 56.7% productive rearrangements and segregating when the between-donor standard deviation exceeded 5%. A statistical classification framework was developed to diagnose cytomegalovirus status using the catalog of TCR beta chain sequences. In a later analysis, TCR nucleotide sequences were compared against IMGT/GENE-DB human TR gene sequences so that V and J genes could be assigned. A later analysis assigned CDR3 sequences and most-parsimonious VDJ recombination scenarios with the TCRdist pipeline. In a later analysis, every TCR beta chain was defined by the combination of its CDR3 amino acid sequence and its V-gene family, and reads without a unique V-gene family were dropped. A later analysis removed 550 to 650 highly shared, low-generation-probability nucleotide sequences to deal with suspected cross-contamination and a sequencing artifact. For each public chain, a later analysis derived a clonal expansion index from normalized ranks of inferred template counts within each repertoire. In a later analysis, generation probabilities were computed using a VDJ recombination model fitted to out-of-frame rearrangements, and the results were checked against IGoR. In a later analysis, hypergeometric tests were used to score TCR-TCR, TCR-HLA and TCR-CMV co-occurrence, with a repertoire-size bias correction applied to TCR pairs. A later analysis estimated false discovery rates by permuting HLA or CMV assignments 20 times. In a later analysis, co-occurring TCRs were grouped with DBSCAN, and TCRdist sequence similarity was added when clustering was performed within HLA-allele-positive subsets. Co-occurrence clustering excluded repertoires with fewer than 30,000 or more than 120,000 public chains, plus five with anomalous nucleotide sharing. TCRdb limited this immuneACCESS table to in-frame rearrangements with V and J called. A share of clones is missing; checked studies link under half to unresolved V genes, and the rest is unexplained. Clonal size and the V and J genes are those of that table, whereas D and trimming came from the DNA. Counted in this sample were 90,000 to 110,000 clones; approximately 86% of them appeared once. Clones ranked in the top ten supply 6.1% of the sample.

What was sequenced was PBMCs. The receptor chain draws on TRBV7-9 and TRBJ2-7; a stretch of 9 junction bases matches TRBD2. The clonotype was recovered from a man younger than 30 in good health and CMV-seronegative. CDR3 sequence: CASSLELAGHEQYF. At the DNA level, the sequence is TGTGCCAGCAGCTTAGAACTAGCGGGTCACGAGCAGTACTTC. Reference TRBV7-9 and TRBJ2-7 genes cover what lies past the CDR3, so the full variable domain is DTGVSQNPRHKITKRGQNVTFRCDPISEHNRLYWYRQTLGQGPEFLTYFQNEAQLEKSRLLSDRFSAERPKGSFSTLEIQRTEQGDSAMYLCASSLELAGHEQYFGPGTRLTVT.